The entry below describes one T cell receptor beta chain. The data derive from a study of CD4 T cells in relation to SARS-CoV-2 and coronaviruses. Across the study: Convalescent donors were aged roughly 21 to 80, with median approximately 39 years.

V was pared by 5 bases and J by 1 base, with 10 bases of the junction left unmatched. The CDR3 covers 16 residues. Germline V gene lookup returns CDR1 MDHEN and CDR2 SYDVKM. Data came from immunoSEQ multiplex PCR; TCRdb stores just in-frame clones and leaves some out. The sample consists of tens of thousands of clones, 70% to 90% of them appearing once. This receptor was identified in an adult with COVID-19. Input material: memory CD4+ T cells from PBMCs. V gene TRBV28 combines with J gene TRBJ1-2, with TRBD1 matching over 7 bases. CDR3 sequence: CASSPGSQGGNYGYTF. In DNA, the CDR3 is TGTGCCAGCAGTCCAGGATCGCAGGGGGGTAACTATGGCTACACCTTC.